One sample yielded the 26 T cell receptor beta chains listed below, sequenced in a study of blood T cell repertoires in COVID-19 (dated by TCRdb to 2020 to 2022). Library construction relied on the immunoSEQ multiplex PCR assay. TCRdb re-hosts the immuneACCESS table, in-frame sequences only. Its copies lack some clones; in the studies checked, an unresolved V gene accounts for under half of them, and the cause for the rest is not known. The sample table records about 180,000 clones; about nine tenths of these occur just once. The ten largest make up about 2.1% of the sample. Sequenced: peripheral blood. All receptors come from a man aged 18 to 35 who had recovered from COVID-19.

The CDR3 nucleotides read TGCGCCAGCAGCCAAGCAAAGGGACCCCGGACAGCTGCAACTAATGAAAAACTGTTTTTT. This sequence encodes CASSQAKGPRTAATNEKLFF. The chain recombines TRBV4-1 with TRBJ1-4; the D gene is possibly TRBD1 (6 bases). V was trimmed by 1 base and J by 0 bases, leaving 21 bases between them. This CDR3 has 20 residues. CDR1 and CDR2 (germline): MGHRA, YSYEKL.

The chain employs TRBV10-3 and TRBJ1-2; the D is unclear. CDR1 and CDR2 from the germline V gene are ENHRY and SYGVKD. This CDR3 spans 12 amino acids. V was clipped by 2 bases and J by 8 bases, with 9 bases between them. CDR3 coding DNA: TGTGCCATCAGTGAGACGGAGCACGGCTACACCTTC. Translation: CAISETEHGYTF.

The chain has TRBV3-1 (or the pseudogene TRBV3-2) and TRBJ1-2; 7 bases line up with TRBD1. The CDR3 runs to 11 residues. The junction had 0 bases not matched to a gene; V was cut back by 3 bases and J by 8 bases. Germline V gene sequence: CDR1 LGHDT, CDR2 YNNKEL (reference sequence). The CDR3 protein is CASSQTGGYTF. In DNA, the CDR3 is TGTGCCAGCAGCCAGACAGGGGGCTACACCTTC.

The chain couples TRBV5-6 to TRBJ1-5; 9 nucleotides line up with TRBD1. The V gene end was trimmed by 1 base and the J gene end by 7 bases; junction bases not matched to a gene: 6. The CDR3 is 15 residues long. Germline V lookup: CDR1 SGHDT, CDR2 YYEEEE. CDR3 region: CASSLTGGSGQPQHF. As DNA, the CDR3 is TGTGCCAGCAGCTTGACAGGGGGCTCCGGGCAGCCCCAGCATTTT. The entire variable domain, with the rest obtained from reference TRBV5-6 and TRBJ1-5, is as follows: DAGVTQSPTHLIKTRGQQVTLRCSPKSGHDTVSWYQQALGQGPQFIFQYYEEEERQRGNFPDRFSGHQFPNYSSELNVNALLLGDSALYLCASSLTGGSGQPQHFGDGTRLSIL.

The J gene is TRBJ2-7, the V gene TRBV28; the D gene is possibly TRBD2 (5 bases). V lost 3 bases, J lost 4 bases, and 16 bases lay in between. Germline V gene data show CDR1 as MDHEN and CDR2 as SYDVKM. The CDR3 is made up of 15 amino acids. CDR3 sequence (DNA): TGTGCCAGCAGTTTGCCGGGGTGGACCGGGTACGAGCAGTACTTC. Amino acid sequence: CASSLPGWTGYEQYF.

The count of this clone is one. The J gene is TRBJ2-7, the V gene TRBV3-1 (or the pseudogene TRBV3-2); tentatively, D is TRBD2 (5 bases). The length of the CDR3 is 16 residues. CDR1 and CDR2 (germline): LGHDT, YNNKEL (reference sequence). Trimming shortened V by 1 base and J by 2 bases, and 15 bases separated the two germline ends. CDR3 sequence (DNA): TGTGCCAGCAGCCAAGCTGTGGTTGGGAGAACCTACGAGCAGTACTTC. The encoded protein is CASSQAVVGRTYEQYF.

This chain links TRBV4-1 with TRBJ2-1, with D unclear. Trimming took off 4 bases at V and 8 bases at J, with 12 bases between the two ends. Per germline, CDR1 MGHRA and CDR2 YSYEKL. CDR3 length: 13 amino acids. The CDR3 nucleotides read TGCGCCAGCAGCCGAGTCGTTGGAGATGAGCAGTTCTTC. It codes for CASSRVVGDEQFF.

The chain uses TRBV7-9 and TRBJ2-7; 11 nucleotides line up with TRBD2. The V and J ends lost 5 bases and 4 bases, in that order; junction bases with no gene match: 7. Germline V gene sequence: CDR1 SEHNR, CDR2 FQNEAQ (reference sequence). The CDR3 has 15 amino acids. The CDR3 DNA reads TGTGCCAGCAGCCTACCTGCTAGCGGGAGGTACGAGCAGTACTTC. This encodes CASSLPASGRYEQYF.

This clone was detected only once. This chain links TRBV28 with TRBJ2-3; 7 nucleotides align to TRBD1. The CDR3 has 15 residues. The trim removed 6 bases at V and 2 bases at J, leaving 8 bases unmatched. CDR1 and CDR2 (germline): MDHEN, SYDVKM. The CDR3 spells CASSPGDRATDTQYF. The CDR3 nucleotides read TGTGCCAGCAGCCCTGGGGACAGAGCCACAGATACGCAGTATTTT.

The rearrangement joins TRBV7-2 to TRBJ2-3, with D possibly matching TRBD1 (6 bases). Germline assignment: CDR1 SGHTA and CDR2 FQGNSA. Trimming cost V 2 bases and J 6 bases, with 12 bases left between them. The CDR3 is 14 amino acids. The CDR3 loop is CASSLSQGSDTQYF. The CDR3 DNA reads as TGTGCCAGCAGCTTATCACAGGGTTCGGATACGCAGTATTTT.

The J gene is TRBJ1-5, the V gene TRBV18, with D perhaps matching TRBD1 (6 bases). The CDR3 is 14 amino acids. V was pared by 3 bases and J by 3 bases, with 9 bases between. The germline V gene has CDR1 KGHSH and CDR2 LQKENI. CDR3 protein: CASSPGAVNQPQHF. In nucleotides, the CDR3 is TGTGCCAGCTCACCGGGGGCAGTCAATCAGCCCCAGCATTTT.

The gene calls are TRBV7-6 and TRBJ1-3; D gene ambiguous. This CDR3 has 18 amino acids. V lost 1 base and J lost 0, with 16 bases in between. CDR1 and CDR2 (germline): SGHVS, FNYEAQ. DNA for the CDR3: TGTGCCAGCAGCTTAGGTGGCGGGCTATCGAGCTCTGGAAACACCATATATTTT. This translates into CASSLGGGLSSSGNTIYF.

The chain recombines TRBV27 with TRBJ2-5, with D possibly TRBD1 on 5 matching bases. Between the trimmed V and J ends, which lost 5 bases and 3 bases, there was a span of 16 bases. CDR3 length: 15 amino acids. Germline V gives CDR1 MNHEY, CDR2 SMNVEV (reference sequence). Written as DNA, the CDR3 is TGTGCCAGCAGTCAGGGTTTTACGCAAAAAGAGACCCAGTACTTC. Encoded protein: CASSQGFTQKETQYF.

The CDR3 DNA reads TGCGCCAGCAGGTCGGAACAGTGGGAGCAGTACTTC. Residues: CASRSEQWEQYF. The V gene is TRBV5-1, the J gene TRBJ2-7; D is unresolved. Per the germline V gene, CDR1 is SGHRS and CDR2 is YFSETQ. The CDR3 spans 12 residues. V was shortened by 5 bases and J by 7 bases, with 13 bases between the two germline ends.

This sequence joins TRBV19 and TRBJ2-3; 7 bases align to TRBD2. This CDR3 comprises 14 residues. The V segment lost 1 base and the J segment 6 bases; nucleotides outside the gene matches: 4. The germline V gene encodes CDR1 LNHDA and CDR2 SQIVND (reference sequence). For the CDR3, the DNA is TGTGCCAGTAGTATAGGCGGGAGCGTGGATACGCAGTATTTT. Protein: CASSIGGSVDTQYF.

As for this clone: The same CDR3 can be traced to other DNA sequences in this sample. V gene TRBV28 combines with J gene TRBJ2-7; TRBD2 agrees at 11 bases. Trimming took 9 bases from V and 0 from J; bases not matched to a gene: 13. Germline V gives CDR1 MDHEN, CDR2 SYDVKM. The CDR3 is 17 amino acids. Here the CDR3 DNA reads TGTGCCAGTAGCCGAGGGGGACTAGCGGCGAGCTCCTACGAGCAGTACTTC. Its translation is CASSRGGLAASSYEQYF.

This chain links TRBV24-1 with TRBJ2-3; D is unclear. Trimming removed 1 base from V and 7 bases from J, with 11 bases in between. The CDR3 has 14 amino acids. Germline assignment: CDR1 KGHDR and CDR2 SFDVKD. The CDR3 protein is CATSDFLTSNTQYF. The CDR3, as DNA: TGTGCCACCAGTGATTTTTTGACTTCCAATACGCAGTATTTT.

The gene calls are TRBV25-1 and TRBJ1-1; D gene unclear. V lost 6 bases to trimming and J lost 7 bases, with 6 bases between them. Germline CDR1 reads MGHDK; CDR2 reads SYGVNS. The CDR3 is 10 residues long. The CDR3 region is CASRGSEAFF. CDR3 DNA: TGTGCCAGCAGGGGCAGTGAAGCTTTCTTT.

The gene calls are TRBV5-8 and TRBJ2-1; 9 positions match TRBD1. V lost 5 bases and J lost 7; bases outside the gene matches: 4. Germline V gene sequence: CDR1 SGHTS, CDR2 YDEGEE. There are 13 residues in the CDR3. As DNA, the CDR3 is TGTGCCAGCAGATCCGGGACAGGGAATGAGCAGTTCTTC. It specifies CASRSGTGNEQFF.

The V and J genes are TRBV18 and TRBJ2-2; possibly TRBD2 for D (6 bases). Trimming pared 1 base from V and 0 bases from J, leaving 9 bases between. Per the germline V gene, CDR1 is KGHSH and CDR2 is LQKENI. The CDR3 has 16 residues. The CDR3 protein is CASSPQGGTNTGELFF. CDR3 in DNA: TGTGCCAGCTCACCACAGGGCGGGACGAACACCGGGGAGCTGTTTTTT.

The sample holds one count of this clone. The rearrangement joins TRBV6-2 or TRBV6-3 to TRBJ2-7, with 8 positions matching TRBD2. The germline gives CDR1 MNHEY, CDR2 SVGEGT. This CDR3 comprises 14 residues. Trimming removed 7 bases from V and 0 bases from J; junction bases left unmatched: 5. CDR3 nucleotide sequence: TGTGCCAGCACCCCGAGCGGGAGCTCCTACGAGCAGTACTTC. It codes for CASTPSGSSYEQYF.

This clone was counted a single time. The chain has TRBV29-1 and TRBJ1-5, with D unresolved. The germline V and J ends were trimmed by 6 bases and 6 bases, with 15 bases remaining between them. The CDR3 loop spans 13 amino acids. CDR1 SQVTM and CDR2 ANQGSEA come from the germline V gene. In DNA, the CDR3 is TGCAGCGTGGCGGTCGAGGGAGGTCAGCCCCAGCATTTT. Translated, it gives CSVAVEGGQPQHF.

J is TRBJ2-1 and V is TRBV4-1; TRBD1 agrees at 7 bases. Germline CDR1 is MGHRA and CDR2 is YSYEKL. The CDR3 consists of 15 residues. Trimming removed 3 bases from V and 6 bases from J; junction bases left unmatched: 8. The CDR3: CASSQPTGLGNEQFF. The CDR3, as DNA: TGCGCCAGCAGCCAGCCGACAGGGCTGGGCAATGAGCAGTTCTTC.

The chain has TRBV7-8 and TRBJ1-3; the D is unclear. The V and J ends lost 1 base and 0 bases respectively, with 10 bases between them. The germline V gene has CDR1 SGHVS and CDR2 FQNEAQ. This CDR3 has 16 residues. CDR3 in amino acids: CASSLVLPSSGNTIYF. The CDR3 bases are TGTGCCAGCAGCTTAGTTCTGCCTAGCTCTGGAAACACCATATATTTT.

The CDR3 is CASSSRLASVGELFF. Written as DNA, the CDR3 is TGTGCCAGCAGCTCCCGACTAGCGAGCGTCGGGGAGCTGTTTTTT. The chain uses TRBV7-2 and TRBJ2-2, with 8 bases that match TRBD2. The CDR3 extends over 15 amino acids. With V trimmed by 4 bases and J by 7 bases, 8 bases remained unmatched. Germline V gives CDR1 SGHTA, CDR2 FQGNSA.

This chain uses TRBV5-4 with TRBJ1-2, with TRBD1 identical over 8 bases. Trimming took 2 bases from V and 0 from J; bases not matched to a gene: 3. Germline CDR1 and CDR2: SGHNT and YYREEE (reference sequence). The CDR3 length is 15 residues. The CDR3 protein is CASSFGQGSNYGYTF. The CDR3 region has the DNA TGTGCCAGCAGCTTCGGACAGGGCTCTAACTATGGCTACACCTTC.